This entry lists 27 T cell receptor beta chains sequenced from one sample in a study of T cells in localized non-small cell lung cancer. Assay: immunoSEQ multiplex PCR; the TCRdb copy retains only in-frame clones and omits some. There are around 15,000 clones in the sample; around 85% occur only once, and about 25% lies in the top ten. The sample consisted of peripheral blood, taken before any cancer treatment. The receptors shown here come from a female donor aged 60 or older with stage I squamous cell lung carcinoma.

The J gene is TRBJ2-3, the V gene TRBV13; 11 bases map to TRBD2. Trimming at V came to 5 bases and at J to 10 bases, leaving 8 bases not matched to a gene. CDR1 is PRHDT and CDR2 is FYEKMQ in the germline V gene (reference sequence). This CDR3 is built from 14 residues. CDR3 sequence: CASSRSGGAPAQYF. The CDR3 bases are TGTGCCAGCAGCCGTAGCGGGGGGGCTCCCGCGCAGTATTTT.

This clone was seen a single time. The V call is TRBV19, the J call TRBJ1-1, with unresolved D. The germline V gene encodes CDR1 LNHDA and CDR2 SQIVND (reference sequence). V lost 5 bases and J lost 1, with 14 bases in between. The CDR3 runs to 15 residues. The CDR3 sequence: CASSPYTTANTEAFF. CDR3 DNA sequence: TGTGCCAGTAGTCCCTACACAACAGCGAACACTGAAGCTTTCTTT.

This sequence joins TRBV27 and TRBJ2-3; 7 positions agree with TRBD1. V lost 5 bases and J lost 5; bases outside the gene matches: 4. The length of the CDR3 is 13 residues. Germline V gives CDR1 MNHEY, CDR2 SMNVEV (reference sequence). CDR3 residues: CASSDRAGDTQYF. The CDR3 nucleotides are TGTGCCAGCAGTGACAGGGCGGGAGATACGCAGTATTTT.

The chain is built from TRBV7-9 and TRBJ2-1, with TRBD2 identical over 12 bases. V shed 5 bases and J 0 bases; nucleotides not matched to a gene: 8. Germline V CDR1 and CDR2: SEHNR, FQNEAQ (reference sequence). The CDR3 contains 18 residues. For the CDR3, the DNA is TGTGCCAGCAGCAGACCAGAGGGACTAGCGGGCTCCTACAATGAGCAGTTCTTC. Its translation: CASSRPEGLAGSYNEQFF.

This clone was seen only once. V gene TRBV5-5 combines with J gene TRBJ2-5, with TRBD2 identical over 7 bases. The J call may be in error: the DNA end matches TRBJ2-7 better. The V gene's germline CDR1 is SGHKS and CDR2 YYEKEE (reference sequence). This CDR3 spans 16 amino acids. In DNA form, the CDR3 reads TGTGCCAGCAGCTTGGTACCTAGCGGTTCGTGGTACGAGCAGTACTTC. As protein: CASSLVPSGSWYEQYF.

The chain joins TRBV7-9 to TRBJ2-5; 10 nucleotides agree with TRBD2. Germline lookup yields CDR1 SEHNR and CDR2 FQNEAQ (reference sequence). Losses at the gene ends were 2 bases for V and 3 bases for J; bases not matched to a gene: 3. The CDR3 loop spans 15 amino acids. The CDR3 bases are TGTGCCAGCAGCTTATATGGACTAGCGGAAGAGACCCAGTACTTC. Translated, it gives CASSLYGLAEETQYF.

This clone has only a few counts. V usage is TRBV9 and J usage is TRBJ1-1; the match to TRBD1 covers 8 bases. Losses at the gene ends were 3 bases for V and 6 bases for J; bases not matched to a gene: 7. Germline loops: CDR1 SGDLS, CDR2 YYNGEE. The CDR3 has 14 amino acids. CDR3 loop: CASSDSTGEPEAFF. Here the CDR3 DNA reads TGTGCCAGCAGCGACTCGACAGGGGAACCTGAAGCTTTCTTT.

This chain connects TRBV19 to TRBJ2-2; D ambiguous. This CDR3 has 14 residues. V dropped 1 base and J dropped 2 bases, with 5 bases sitting between them. Germline V gene sequence: CDR1 LNHDA, CDR2 SQIVND (reference sequence). CDR3 sequence: CASSIVPNTGELFF. CDR3 sequence (DNA): TGTGCCAGTAGTATAGTACCTAACACCGGGGAGCTGTTTTTT.

The gene calls are TRBV28 and TRBJ2-7; TRBD1 is a possible D gene (5 bases). Per germline, CDR1 MDHEN and CDR2 SYDVKM. The germline V and J ends were trimmed by 3 bases and 7 bases, with 16 bases remaining between them. The CDR3 has 14 residues. The CDR3 DNA is TGTGCCAGCAGTTTTTCTCGGACAATCGGAGAGCAGTACTTC. Protein sequence: CASSFSRTIGEQYF.

This clone showed up just once. V and J are TRBV6-5 and TRBJ1-4; 11 bases map to TRBD1. This CDR3 is built from 14 residues. V trimming: 7 bases; J trimming: 7 bases; junction bases outside the gene matches: 5. Germline CDR1 and CDR2: MNHEY and SVGAGI. Here the CDR3 reads CASKGGTGGEKLFF. CDR3 DNA: TGTGCCAGCAAGGGGGGGACAGGGGGTGAAAAACTGTTTTTT.

V gene TRBV28 combines with J gene TRBJ2-4, with a tentative D call TRBD1 (5 bases). CDR3 length: 14 amino acids. Germline V gene sequence: CDR1 MDHEN, CDR2 SYDVKM. Trimming removed 3 bases from V and 9 bases from J, with 15 bases in between. The chain's CDR3 is CASSFRGYWGIQYF. The CDR3 coding sequence is TGTGCCAGCAGTTTTAGGGGATACTGGGGCATTCAGTACTTC.

V usage is TRBV5-6 and J usage is TRBJ1-1; D possibly corresponds to TRBD1 (5 bases). The CDR3 consists of 17 residues. Looked up from germline, CDR1 is SGHDT and CDR2 is YYEEEE. V gave up 0 bases and J gave up 2 bases, with 17 bases separating them. The chain's CDR3 is CASSLGPQDIINTEAFF. For the CDR3, the DNA is TGTGCCAGCAGCTTGGGGCCACAGGATATTATCAACACTGAAGCTTTCTTT.

The chain couples TRBV28 to TRBJ1-1; D is unresolved. The V gene's germline CDR1 is MDHEN and CDR2 SYDVKM. V dropped 2 bases and J dropped 4 bases, with 11 bases sitting between them. CDR3 length: 14 amino acids. In DNA form, the CDR3 reads TGTGCCAGCAGTTTACGATCAGAGGGCACTGAAGCTTTCTTT. The encoded protein is CASSLRSEGTEAFF.

This clone was observed once. This chain uses TRBV28 with TRBJ1-5, with D tentatively TRBD1 (5 bases). Germline lookup yields CDR1 MDHEN and CDR2 SYDVKM. The V and J ends lost 3 bases and 4 bases respectively, with 10 bases between them. This CDR3 comprises 14 residues. The CDR3 protein is CASSFGGVNQPQHF. In DNA, the CDR3 is TGTGCCAGCAGTTTTGGGGGGGTGAATCAGCCCCAGCATTTT. The variable domain in full, with the rest retrieved from reference TRBV28 and TRBJ1-5, is DVKVTQSSRYLVKRTGEKVFLECVQDMDHENMFWYRQDPGLGLRLIYFSYDVKMKEKGDIPEGYSVSREKKERFSLILESASTNQTSMYLCASSFGGVNQPQHFGDGTRLSIL.

This clone showed up just once. The rearrangement links TRBV7-2 to TRBJ1-5; D might be TRBD1 (5 bases). The CDR3 length is 14 residues. Germline lookup yields CDR1 SGHTA and CDR2 FQGNSA. Trimming took 5 bases from V and 6 from J, leaving 14 bases between them. The DNA for the CDR3 is TGTGCCAGCAGCCAAGGCAGGGAGAGTCAGCCCCAGCATTTT. This sequence encodes CASSQGRESQPQHF. The complete variable domain, with remaining parts taken from reference TRBV7-2 and TRBJ1-5, reads GAGVSQSPSNKVTEKGKDVELRCDPISGHTALYWYRQSLGQGLEFLIYFQGNSAPDKSGLPSDRFSAERTGGSVSTLTIQRTQQEDSAVYLCASSQGRESQPQHFGDGTRLSIL.

The V gene is TRBV9, the J gene TRBJ1-2; D gene unclear. The CDR3 consists of 15 residues. Deletions cut 4 bases from V and 4 bases from J, with 17 bases between. CDR1 and CDR2 from the germline V gene are SGDLS and YYNGEE. The CDR3 loop reads CASSSPIGVPYGYTF. DNA of the CDR3: TGTGCCAGCAGCTCTCCTATCGGGGTACCCTATGGCTACACCTTC.

The chain links TRBV7-8 to TRBJ2-3, with 11 bases identical to TRBD2. Germline-derived CDR1 and CDR2 are SGHVS and FQNEAQ. This CDR3 contains 16 residues. V gave up 5 bases and J gave up 3 bases; unmatched junction bases: 7. The CDR3 DNA reads TGTGCCAGCAGCCCGACTAGCGGGATGAGGACAGATACGCAGTATTTT. It codes for CASSPTSGMRTDTQYF.

The chain is built from TRBV29-1 and TRBJ1-2; a possible D gene is TRBD1 (5 bases). Between the trimmed V and J ends, which lost 2 bases and 8 bases, there was a span of 18 bases. Germline CDR1 SQVTM, CDR2 ANQGSEA. The CDR3 consists of 14 residues. The chain's CDR3 is CSVENSGRAAGYTF. DNA of the CDR3: TGCAGCGTTGAAAATTCGGGCAGGGCGGCGGGCTACACCTTC.

V is TRBV28 and J is TRBJ1-5; D is possibly TRBD1 (6 bases). V was cut by 6 bases and J by 4 bases, with 16 bases left in between. Germline V lookup: CDR1 MDHEN, CDR2 SYDVKM. The length of the CDR3 is 15 residues. In DNA form, the CDR3 reads TGTGCCAGCAGCCGAAGCGATACAGGGAATCAGCCCCAGCATTTT. Translating gives CASSRSDTGNQPQHF. The full variable domain, completed using reference TRBV28 and TRBJ1-5, is DVKVTQSSRYLVKRTGEKVFLECVQDMDHENMFWYRQDPGLGLRLIYFSYDVKMKEKGDIPEGYSVSREKKERFSLILESASTNQTSMYLCASSRSDTGNQPQHFGDGTRLSIL.

The gene calls are TRBV4-2 and TRBJ1-2; D unclear. Germline CDR1 LGHNA, CDR2 YNFKEQ. The CDR3 is made up of 15 amino acids. Trimming cost V 0 bases and J 0 bases, with 8 bases left between them. CDR3 protein: CASSQDAYANYGYTF. The CDR3 DNA sequence: TGTGCCAGCAGCCAAGATGCGTACGCTAACTATGGCTACACCTTC.

The V and J genes are TRBV7-2 and TRBJ1-2; TRBD1 matches at 8 bases. The V and J ends lost 6 bases and 8 bases, in that order; junction bases with no gene match: 8. Germline V lookup: CDR1 SGHTA, CDR2 FQGNSA. The CDR3 consists of 13 residues. Here the CDR3 reads CASSYQGAVGYTF. CDR3 DNA: TGTGCCAGCAGTTACCAGGGGGCGGTAGGCTACACCTTC.

The chain uses TRBV5-1 and TRBJ1-6, with a weak D call TRBD1 (6 bases). This CDR3 contains 16 residues. Per the germline V gene, CDR1 is SGHRS and CDR2 is YFSETQ. Trimming pared 4 bases from V and 3 bases from J, leaving 14 bases between. In nucleotides, the CDR3 is TGCGCCAGCAGCGTGGACAGCAGGCTCTATAATTCACCCCTCCACTTT. Protein: CASSVDSRLYNSPLHF.

The chain employs TRBV5-1 and TRBJ2-5; D gene ambiguous. The CDR3 loop spans 14 amino acids. Germline V lookup: CDR1 SGHRS, CDR2 YFSETQ. The V end lost 5 bases, the J end lost 2 bases, and 13 bases lay between the germline ends. The CDR3 is CASSRAESQETQYF. CDR3 bases: TGCGCCAGCAGTAGAGCTGAGTCACAAGAGACCCAGTACTTC.

The chain carries TRBV18 and TRBJ2-1; 7 nucleotides match TRBD2. CDR3 size: 15 residues. Germline V gene lookup returns CDR1 KGHSH and CDR2 LQKENI. Trimming at V came to 6 bases and at J to 0 bases, leaving 5 bases not matched to a gene. The CDR3 bases are TGTGCCAGCTCGCCGCGGGGGAGCTCCTACAATGAGCAGTTCTTC. Translation gives CASSPRGSSYNEQFF. Full variable domain (missing parts from reference TRBV18 and TRBJ2-1): NAGVMQNPRHLVRRRGQEARLRCSPMKGHSHVYWYRQLPEEGLKFMVYLQKENIIDESGMPKERFSAEFPKEGPSILRIQQVVRGDSAAYFCASSPRGSSYNEQFFGPGTRLTVL.

This chain joins TRBV4-3 and TRBJ1-1; possibly TRBD1 for D (5 bases). Per the germline V gene, CDR1 is LGHNA and CDR2 is YSLEER. CDR3 length equals 15 residues. V gave up 0 bases and J gave up 4 bases, with 12 bases separating them. CDR3 sequence (DNA): TGCGCCAGCAGCCAAGATCTTCAGGGAGGCACTGAAGCTTTCTTT. It yields the protein CASSQDLQGGTEAFF.

This clone was detected only once. V is TRBV7-6 and J is TRBJ2-1; D is possibly TRBD1 (7 bases). Trimming took 5 bases from V and 6 from J, leaving 14 bases between them. This CDR3 comprises 14 residues. CDR1 and CDR2 from the germline V gene are SGHVS and FNYEAQ. CDR3 sequence reads: CASSPRGTGNEQFF. The CDR3 nucleotides read TGTGCCAGCAGCCCCAGGGGGACTGGCAATGAGCAGTTCTTC.

The chain joins TRBV27 to TRBJ2-7; TRBD1 aligns across 9 bases. Germline CDR1 MNHEY, CDR2 SMNVEV (reference sequence). V shed 4 bases and J 6 bases; nucleotides not matched to a gene: 7. The CDR3 extends over 14 amino acids. The CDR3 bases are TGTGCCAGCAGTTGGGGGGACAGGGCGGGCGAGCAGTACTTC. Residues: CASSWGDRAGEQYF.